Shown below are 21 T cell receptor beta chains from a single sample sequenced in a study of blood T cell repertoires in COVID-19. Method: immunoSEQ multiplex PCR; TCRdb's copy keeps in-frame clones and lacks some. The sample holds 150,000 to 200,000 clones; 94% are singletons and the top ten take 0.76%. Material: peripheral blood. The receptors originated from a man under 40 with COVID-19, enrolled during active disease.

The rearrangement uses TRBV19 and TRBJ2-7, with 7 bases that match TRBD1. The CDR3 has 14 amino acids. Germline V lookup: CDR1 LNHDA, CDR2 SQIVND (reference sequence). Germline trimming cut 9 bases from V and 6 bases from J; bases unmatched to any gene: 14. The chain's CDR3 is CARRGRTGRLEQYF. The CDR3, as DNA: TGTGCCAGACGGGGAAGGACAGGACGGCTCGAGCAGTACTTC.

The rearrangement joins TRBV13 to TRBJ1-6; maybe TRBD1 (5 bases). Germline CDR1 is PRHDT and CDR2 is FYEKMQ (reference sequence). The CDR3 loop spans 17 amino acids. Deletions cut 4 bases from V and 5 bases from J, with 18 bases between. The CDR3 sequence is CASSSAIVRADNSPLHF. Here the CDR3 DNA reads TGTGCCAGCAGCTCCGCGATAGTCAGGGCGGATAATTCACCCCTCCACTTT.

J is TRBJ2-1 and V is TRBV5-4; TRBD2 agrees at 8 bases. The CDR3 is 13 residues long. Germline V gene lookup returns CDR1 SGHNT and CDR2 YYREEE (reference sequence). The V and J ends lost 9 bases and 2 bases, in that order; junction bases with no gene match: 4. The DNA for the CDR3 is TGTGCCACTCGGGGGGGGCCCTACAATGAGCAGTTCTTC. Translated: CATRGGPYNEQFF.

CDR3 DNA: TGTGCCAGCTCACCACCAACAGGGTGGGACTATGGCTACACCTTC. Translated, it gives CASSPPTGWDYGYTF. The genes are TRBV18 and TRBJ1-2; possibly TRBD1 for D (6 bases). Trimming took 0 bases from V and 3 from J, leaving 11 bases between them. CDR1 is KGHSH and CDR2 is LQKENI in the germline V gene. The CDR3 is 15 amino acids.

This chain links TRBV11-2 with TRBJ1-1, with TRBD1 matching 8 bases. The ends lost 5 bases at V and 4 bases at J; junction bases unmatched: 9. Germline V gene lookup returns CDR1 SGHAT and CDR2 FQNNGV. The CDR3 runs to 15 residues. CDR3 DNA: TGTGCCAGCAGCGGCCGGACAGGGAAGGGCACTGAAGCTTTCTTT. Translation gives CASSGRTGKGTEAFF.

The V gene is TRBV19, the J gene TRBJ1-1; tentatively, D is TRBD1 (6 bases). V shed 4 bases and J shed 2 bases, with 14 bases lying between them. This CDR3 has 15 residues. Germline-derived CDR1 and CDR2 are LNHDA and SQIVND (reference sequence). CDR3 nucleotides: TGTGCCAGTAGTAACAGGGTCGAAGTAAACACTGAAGCTTTCTTT. Its protein is CASSNRVEVNTEAFF.

The V and J genes are TRBV5-6 and TRBJ1-1; 9 bases align to TRBD1. The length of the CDR3 is 15 residues. Trimming at V came to 3 bases and at J to 10 bases, leaving 13 bases not matched to a gene. The germline CDR1 and CDR2 sequences are SGHDT and YYEEEE. This CDR3 reads CASSSPGTGSVRAFF. The CDR3 DNA sequence: TGTGCCAGCAGCTCCCCCGGGACAGGGAGTGTTAGAGCTTTCTTT.

V and J are TRBV6-5 and TRBJ1-3; possible D gene TRBD1, 6 bases. CDR1 MNHEY and CDR2 SVGAGI come from the germline V gene. The CDR3 contains 15 residues. V shed 5 bases and J shed 2 bases, with 13 bases lying between them. CDR3 nucleotide sequence: TGTGCCAGCAGTCAAACAGGGCTAGCTGGAAACACCATATATTTT. This gives the protein CASSQTGLAGNTIYF.

This chain joins TRBV5-1 and TRBJ1-4; TRBD1 agrees at 10 bases. Germline V gives CDR1 SGHRS, CDR2 YFSETQ. J lost 3 bases, V lost 3 bases, and 11 bases had no gene match. CDR3 length: 18 residues. The CDR3, as DNA: TGCGCCAGCAGCTCCTTCCTCCGACAGGGGGCAGCTAATGAAAAACTGTTTTTT. This encodes CASSSFLRQGAANEKLFF.

The chain uses TRBV5-4 and TRBJ2-3; 9 bases are shared with TRBD1. With V trimmed by 3 bases and J by 6 bases, 8 bases remained unmatched. The CDR3 consists of 15 residues. Germline V gene lookup returns CDR1 SGHNT and CDR2 YYREEE (reference sequence). Written as DNA, the CDR3 is TGTGCCAGCAGCTCCGGGACAGGGTCGAGGGATACGCAGTATTTT. This sequence encodes CASSSGTGSRDTQYF. The variable domain in full, with the rest retrieved from reference TRBV5-4 and TRBJ2-3, is ETGVTQSPTHLIKTRGQQVTLRCSSQSGHNTVSWYQQALGQGPQFIFQYYREEENGRGNFPPRFSGLQFPNYSSELNVNALELDDSALYLCASSSGTGSRDTQYFGPGTRLTVL.

The table lists this clone with a few counts. The chain employs TRBV9 and TRBJ1-3, with D uncertain. V was clipped by 4 bases and J by 0 bases, with 14 bases between them. The germline CDR1 and CDR2 sequences are SGDLS and YYNGEE. There are 16 residues in the CDR3. This CDR3 reads CASSSATSDSGNTIYF. DNA of the CDR3: TGTGCCAGCAGCTCCGCGACTTCCGACTCTGGAAACACCATATATTTT.

The chain carries TRBV3-1 (or the pseudogene TRBV3-2) and TRBJ2-5; D possibly corresponds to TRBD2 (6 bases). The CDR3 extends over 14 amino acids. V lost 4 bases and J lost 4, with 13 bases in between. From germline, CDR1 is LGHDT and CDR2 YNNKEL (reference sequence). CDR3 nucleotides: TGTGCCAGCAGCCCTCCGGGACTCCTAGAGACCCAGTACTTC. It codes for CASSPPGLLETQYF.

The chain recombines TRBV4-1 with TRBJ1-5, with 7 bases aligning to TRBD1. Unmatched junction bases numbered 9, after V lost 0 bases and J lost 4 bases. This CDR3 has 17 residues. From germline, CDR1 is MGHRA and CDR2 YSYEKL. CDR3 bases: TGCGCCAGCAGCCAAGATCGGGCAGGGGGTGGAAATCAGCCCCAGCATTTT. Protein product: CASSQDRAGGGNQPQHF.

The DNA for the CDR3 is TGTGCCAGTAGATCCGGACAGCACTATGGCTACACCTTC. Amino acid sequence: CASRSGQHYGYTF. The chain links TRBV19 to TRBJ1-2, with a possible D match to TRBD1 (6 bases). The CDR3 consists of 13 residues. Deletions cut 6 bases from V and 3 bases from J, with 11 bases between. CDR1 is LNHDA, CDR2 SQIVND, per germline (reference sequence).

This clone was seen once. The chain recombines TRBV4-1 with TRBJ1-6; D is unresolved. The CDR3 has 17 residues. The germline gives CDR1 MGHRA, CDR2 YSYEKL. V shed 1 base and J shed 5 bases, with 15 bases lying between them. The CDR3 region is CASSQAIQDYDNSPLHF. The CDR3 DNA follows: TGCGCCAGCAGCCAAGCAATCCAGGATTACGATAATTCACCCCTCCACTTT.

The chain couples TRBV9 to TRBJ2-1; 10 bases match TRBD1. Germline CDR1 reads SGDLS; CDR2 reads YYNGEE. The junction had 7 bases not matched to a gene; V was cut back by 6 bases and J by 7 bases. This CDR3 is 14 amino acids long. The CDR3 bases are TGTGCCAGCACCGGACAGGGGGTCGTAAATGAGCAGTTCTTC. Translating gives CASTGQGVVNEQFF.

This chain connects TRBV15 to TRBJ2-4, with D uncertain. The CDR3 runs 14 residues. CDR1 and CDR2 from the germline V gene are LNHNV and YYDKDF (reference sequence). The V end lost 0 bases, the J end lost 4 bases, and 7 bases lay between the germline ends. The CDR3 sequence: CATSRDLTKNIQYF. For the CDR3, the DNA is TGTGCCACCAGCAGAGATCTAACGAAAAACATTCAGTACTTC. Filled out from reference TRBV15 and TRBJ2-4, the complete variable domain reads DAMVIQNPRYQVTQFGKPVTLSCSQTLNHNVMYWYQQKSSQAPKLLFHYYDKDFNNEADTPDNFQSRRPNTSFCFLDIRSPGLGDTAMYLCATSRDLTKNIQYFGAGTRLSVL.

This chain uses TRBV6-5 with TRBJ2-1; the match to TRBD2 covers 9 bases. Losses at the gene ends were 2 bases for V and 8 bases for J; bases not matched to a gene: 7. The CDR3 is 15 amino acids. CDR1 and CDR2 from the germline V gene are MNHEY and SVGAGI. The CDR3 is CASSYAGLALDEQFF. Here the CDR3 DNA reads TGTGCCAGCAGTTACGCGGGACTAGCTCTCGATGAGCAGTTCTTC.

The rearrangement links TRBV10-3 to TRBJ1-5; D gene uncertain. The germline V and J ends were trimmed by 1 base and 3 bases, with 7 bases remaining between them. The CDR3 runs 14 residues. Per germline, CDR1 ENHRY and CDR2 SYGVKD. CDR3 DNA sequence: TGTGCCATCAGTGAGTTAGGAGACAATCAGCCCCAGCATTTT. As protein: CAISELGDNQPQHF.

The chain carries TRBV6-6 and TRBJ2-5; 9 bases align to TRBD2. Germline V CDR1 and CDR2: MNHNY, SVGAGI (reference sequence). The trim removed 0 bases at V and 4 bases at J, leaving 0 bases unmatched. The CDR3 consists of 14 residues. This chain's CDR3 is CASSYSSGGETQYF. The CDR3 DNA is TGTGCCAGCAGTTACTCTAGCGGGGGAGAGACCCAGTACTTC.

This chain connects TRBV6-2 or TRBV6-3 to TRBJ2-5; 11 bases are a match to TRBD2. After removal of 3 bases from V and 5 bases from J, the junction contained 11 bases not matched to a gene. Germline V CDR1 and CDR2: MNHEY, SVGEGT. This CDR3 is 17 amino acids long. The DNA of the CDR3 is TGTGCCAGCAGTTATGGATTTAGCGGGGGGGCCTGGGAGACCCAGTACTTC. Residues: CASSYGFSGGAWETQYF.